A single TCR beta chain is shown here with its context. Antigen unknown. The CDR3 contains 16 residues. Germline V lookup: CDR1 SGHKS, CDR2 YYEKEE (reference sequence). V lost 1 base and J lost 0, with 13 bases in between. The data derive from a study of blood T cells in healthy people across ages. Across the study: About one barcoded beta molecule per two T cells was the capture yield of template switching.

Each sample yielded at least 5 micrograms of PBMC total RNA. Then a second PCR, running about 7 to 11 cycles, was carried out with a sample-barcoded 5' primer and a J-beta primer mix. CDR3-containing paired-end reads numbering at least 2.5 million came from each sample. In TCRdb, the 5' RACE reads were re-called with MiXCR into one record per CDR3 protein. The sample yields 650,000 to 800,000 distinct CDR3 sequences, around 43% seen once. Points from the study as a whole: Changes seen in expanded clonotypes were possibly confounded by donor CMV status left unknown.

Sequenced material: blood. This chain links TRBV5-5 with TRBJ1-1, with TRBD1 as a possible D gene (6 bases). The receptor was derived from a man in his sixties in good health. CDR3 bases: TGTGCCAGCAGCTTGCAGACAGGTCGGATGAACACTGAAGCTTTCTTT. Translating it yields CASSLQTGRMNTEAFF.